These 25 T cell receptor beta chains were sequenced from one sample in a study of blood T cell repertoires in COVID-19. The protocol was immunoSEQ multiplex PCR, while the TCRdb copy is restricted to in-frame clones and leaves out a portion. The data show a few hundred thousand clones, with 80% to 90% seen just once and 1.3% held by the top ten. What was sequenced was PBMCs or T cells enriched from blood (not recorded which). All receptors come from a man aged 25 to 40 who had recovered from COVID-19.

J is TRBJ2-1 and V is TRBV7-9; D remains unclear. The V gene's germline CDR1 is SEHNR and CDR2 FQNEAQ (reference sequence). CDR3 length equals 15 residues. Trimming left V 0 bases short and J 1 base short, with 7 bases between. The CDR3 nucleotides are TGTGCCAGCAGCTTAGCGACTCGATCCTACAATGAGCAGTTCTTC. This translates into CASSLATRSYNEQFF.

The V call is TRBV7-2, the J call TRBJ1-1; no clear D gene. The CDR3 has 15 residues. Trimming took off 2 bases at V and 6 bases at J, with 16 bases between the two ends. Germline CDR1 and CDR2: SGHTA and FQGNSA. In nucleotides, the CDR3 is TGTGCCAGCAGCTTACCGCGACTCTCATACGCTGAAGCTTTCTTT. Its protein product is CASSLPRLSYAEAFF.

The gene calls are TRBV4-1 and TRBJ2-7; TRBD2 aligns across 7 bases. The CDR3 runs to 13 residues. J gave up 6 bases and V 3 bases, and 5 bases lay outside the gene matches. Per germline, CDR1 MGHRA and CDR2 YSYEKL. The CDR3 region is CASSHQGGLEQYF. The CDR3 DNA reads TGCGCCAGCAGCCACCAGGGAGGGCTCGAGCAGTACTTC.

The chain couples TRBV19 to TRBJ1-1; 8 bases are shared with TRBD1. Germline V gives CDR1 LNHDA, CDR2 SQIVND (reference sequence). V shed 4 bases, J shed 0 bases, and the junction held 4 bases outside the gene matches. The CDR3 runs to 15 residues. Here the CDR3 reads CASSTGQGLNTEAFF. CDR3 sequence (DNA): TGTGCCAGTAGTACAGGACAGGGTTTGAACACTGAAGCTTTCTTT.

The chain has TRBV4-3 and TRBJ2-1; TRBD1 might be the D (5 bases). Germline values: CDR1 LGHNA, CDR2 YSLEER. The germline V and J ends were trimmed by 0 bases and 14 bases, with 14 bases remaining between them. The CDR3 loop spans 13 amino acids. The CDR3 coding sequence is TGCGCCAGCAGCCAAGATCGTGACAGTACTGAGTTCTTC. Amino acids: CASSQDRDSTEFF.

This clone has a single count. Written as DNA, the CDR3 is TGTGCCAGCAGCGTCCAGAGACAGGATGAAGCTTTCTTT. It codes for CASSVQRQDEAFF. V is TRBV7-2 and J is TRBJ1-1; weak D call: TRBD1 (6 bases). This CDR3 region has 13 residues. Germline V lookup: CDR1 SGHTA, CDR2 FQGNSA. Trimming took off 5 bases at V and 7 bases at J, with 14 bases between the two ends.

The chain recombines TRBV24-1 with TRBJ1-5; no firm D call. Between the trimmed V and J ends, which lost 0 bases and 2 bases, there was a span of 10 bases. The germline CDR1 and CDR2 sequences are KGHDR and SFDVKD. The CDR3 is 16 residues long. The CDR3 DNA is TGTGCCACCAGTGATTTGGGCCGACACTGCAATCAGCCCCAGCATTTT. Protein: CATSDLGRHCNQPQHF.

This clone has only a few counts. The rearrangement links TRBV4-1 to TRBJ1-2; no clear D gene. Looked up from germline, CDR1 is MGHRA and CDR2 is YSYEKL. With 4 bases removed from V and 5 bases from J, the gap between germline ends came to 20 bases. This CDR3 spans 16 amino acids. CDR3 amino acids: CASSLPLAAEEYGYTF. CDR3 nucleotides: TGCGCCAGCAGCCTCCCGCTGGCAGCAGAGGAATATGGCTACACCTTC.

The J gene is TRBJ1-5, the V gene TRBV18; TRBD1 matches at 9 bases. This CDR3 is built from 16 residues. From germline, CDR1 is KGHSH and CDR2 LQKENI. The V gene end was trimmed by 4 bases and the J gene end by 4 bases; junction bases not matched to a gene: 8. In DNA, the CDR3 is TGTGCCAGCTCACTAGGGACAGGGCATAGTAATCAGCCCCAGCATTTT. Its protein is CASSLGTGHSNQPQHF.

This chain uses TRBV27 with TRBJ1-6; D remains unclear. Trimming shortened V by 3 bases and J by 9 bases, and 15 bases separated the two germline ends. The CDR3 is made up of 15 amino acids. Germline loops: CDR1 MNHEY, CDR2 SMNVEV (reference sequence). CDR3 in amino acids: CASSLSRSMISPLHF. The CDR3 bases are TGTGCCAGCAGTTTGTCACGGTCGATGATTTCACCCCTCCACTTT.

The chain carries TRBV7-8 and TRBJ1-5; no clear D gene. Germline V lookup: CDR1 SGHVS, CDR2 FQNEAQ. The CDR3 runs 13 residues. V lost 1 base to trimming and J lost 6 bases, with 7 bases between them. The CDR3 sequence: CASSLGGSQPQHF. The CDR3 DNA reads as TGTGCCAGCAGCTTAGGAGGAAGTCAGCCCCAGCATTTT.

This clone was detected only once. Other DNA sequences from this sample encode an identical CDR3 as well. The chain links TRBV6-5 to TRBJ1-1; weak D call: TRBD1 (6 bases). The CDR3 is made up of 14 amino acids. Deletions cut 3 bases from V and 2 bases from J, with 10 bases between. CDR1 is MNHEY and CDR2 is SVGAGI in the germline V gene. The CDR3 bases are TGTGCCAGCAGTTATTCGACAGGAAACACTGAAGCTTTCTTT. Encoded protein: CASSYSTGNTEAFF.

The CDR3: CASSLAGRTGELFF. CDR3 nucleotides: TGCGCCAGCAGCTTGGCAGGGCGCACCGGGGAGCTGTTTTTT. This chain connects TRBV5-1 to TRBJ2-2, with D possibly matching TRBD1 (5 bases). Trimming cost V 0 bases and J 4 bases, with 7 bases left between them. Germline CDR1 is SGHRS and CDR2 is YFSETQ. The CDR3 is 14 amino acids. Looking up the rest from reference TRBV5-1 and TRBJ2-2 gives the full variable domain: KAGVTQTPRYLIKTRGQQVTLSCSPISGHRSVSWYQQTPGQGLQFLFEYFSETQRNKGNFPGRFSGRQFSNSRSEMNVSTLELGDSALYLCASSLAGRTGELFFGEGSRLTVL.

The chain carries TRBV12-3 or TRBV12-4 and TRBJ2-7; D is possibly TRBD1 (6 bases). The CDR3 length is 13 residues. V lost 0 bases and J 6 bases, leaving 9 bases between the germline ends. The CDR3 DNA sequence: TGTGCCAGCAGTTTAGCGCGAGGGGGCGAGCAGTACTTC. Its translation is CASSLARGGEQYF.

This clone was seen a single time. The chain links TRBV10-3 to TRBJ2-3; 9 bases line up with TRBD2. The V and J ends lost 9 bases and 4 bases, in that order; junction bases with no gene match: 2. CDR1 ENHRY and CDR2 SYGVKD come from the germline V gene. The CDR3 has 12 residues. CDR3 DNA sequence: TGTGCCATTAGCGGGGGCGCAGATACGCAGTATTTT. It yields the protein CAISGGADTQYF.

This sequence joins TRBV7-2 and TRBJ2-7, with TRBD2 as a possible D gene (6 bases). The V gene lost 5 bases and the J gene lost 6 bases, with 17 bases spanning the gap. The germline V gene encodes CDR1 SGHTA and CDR2 FQGNSA. The CDR3 sequence is 14 residues long. CDR3 nucleotide sequence: TGTGCCAGCAGCCTCGAGGCCCTAGCGTTCGAGCAGTACTTC. This sequence encodes CASSLEALAFEQYF.

The chain has TRBV5-4 and TRBJ1-3; weak D call: TRBD1 (6 bases). Germline-derived CDR1 and CDR2 are SGHNT and YYREEE (reference sequence). Trimming pared 2 bases from V and 0 bases from J, leaving 9 bases between. This CDR3 has 15 amino acids. The CDR3, as DNA: TGTGCCAGCAGCTTACAGGGTGTCTCTGGAAACACCATATATTTT. Its translation: CASSLQGVSGNTIYF. Complete variable domain (other parts from reference TRBV5-4 and TRBJ1-3): ETGVTQSPTHLIKTRGQQVTLRCSSQSGHNTVSWYQQALGQGPQFIFQYYREEENGRGNFPPRFSGLQFPNYSSELNVNALELDDSALYLCASSLQGVSGNTIYFGEGSWLTVV.

The chain couples TRBV6-5 to TRBJ1-6, with D unclear. V lost 6 bases, J lost 5 bases, and 11 bases lay in between. CDR1 MNHEY and CDR2 SVGAGI come from the germline V gene. CDR3 length: 14 residues. The CDR3 coding sequence is TGTGCCAGCAGCCTGGCTCAGGATAATTCACCCCTCCACTTT. Protein: CASSLAQDNSPLHF.

The CDR3 here is CASSLQTGSPSGNTIYF. CDR3 in DNA: TGTGCCAGCAGCCTCCAGACAGGGAGTCCCTCTGGAAACACCATATATTTT. The chain combines TRBV3-1 (or the pseudogene TRBV3-2) with TRBJ1-3; 7 positions agree with TRBD1. This CDR3 region has 17 residues. Losses at the gene ends were 4 bases for V and 0 bases for J; bases not matched to a gene: 9. CDR1 is LGHDT, CDR2 YNNKEL, per germline (reference sequence).

This sequence joins TRBV6-5 and TRBJ2-1, with 7 bases lining up with TRBD1. The CDR3 is 15 amino acids. The junction had 4 bases not matched to a gene; V was cut back by 5 bases and J by 0 bases. CDR1 is MNHEY, CDR2 SVGAGI, per germline. Here the CDR3 reads CASSQTGASYNEQFF. The DNA for the CDR3 is TGTGCCAGCAGTCAAACAGGGGCCTCCTACAATGAGCAGTTCTTC.

The CDR3 is CASTSEGLSNQPQHF. The CDR3 nucleotides are TGTGCCAGCACCTCTGAGGGTCTTAGCAATCAGCCCCAGCATTTT. The chain recombines TRBV2 with TRBJ1-5; D gene uncertain. The germline CDR1 and CDR2 sequences are SNHLY and FYNNEI. The CDR3 is made up of 15 amino acids. The germline V and J ends were trimmed by 7 bases and 0 bases, with 13 bases remaining between them.

The chain links TRBV27 to TRBJ1-6; D gene unclear. V was trimmed by 5 bases and J by 9 bases, leaving 17 bases between them. CDR3 length: 15 amino acids. Germline CDR1 and CDR2: MNHEY and SMNVEV (reference sequence). The CDR3 is CASSLGDLGFSPLHF. CDR3 DNA: TGTGCCAGCAGTCTCGGGGATTTAGGTTTTTCACCCCTCCACTTT.

The gene calls are TRBV3-1 (or the pseudogene TRBV3-2) and TRBJ1-5; 7 bases line up with TRBD1. Germline V gives CDR1 LGHDT, CDR2 YNNKEL (reference sequence). The CDR3 loop spans 13 amino acids. V lost 5 bases and J lost 4; bases outside the gene matches: 2. The CDR3 nucleotides read TGTGCCAGCAGCGCGGACAGGAATCAGCCCCAGCATTTT. The encoded protein is CASSADRNQPQHF.

V gene TRBV5-5 combines with J gene TRBJ1-6; a weak D match, TRBD1 (5 bases). The germline V gene has CDR1 SGHKS and CDR2 YYEKEE (reference sequence). This CDR3 region has 14 residues. V was cut by 4 bases and J by 5 bases, with 10 bases left in between. The CDR3 is CASSTGLDNSPLHF. Here the CDR3 DNA reads TGTGCCAGCAGCACAGGTCTGGATAATTCACCCCTCCACTTT.

V gene TRBV5-5 combines with J gene TRBJ1-1; D ambiguous. The CDR3 runs 14 residues. V was shortened by 5 bases and J by 0 bases, with 11 bases between the two germline ends. Germline V CDR1 and CDR2: SGHKS, YYEKEE (reference sequence). For the CDR3, the DNA is TGTGCCAGCAGTTTACAGCTCATGAACACTGAAGCTTTCTTT. It specifies CASSLQLMNTEAFF.